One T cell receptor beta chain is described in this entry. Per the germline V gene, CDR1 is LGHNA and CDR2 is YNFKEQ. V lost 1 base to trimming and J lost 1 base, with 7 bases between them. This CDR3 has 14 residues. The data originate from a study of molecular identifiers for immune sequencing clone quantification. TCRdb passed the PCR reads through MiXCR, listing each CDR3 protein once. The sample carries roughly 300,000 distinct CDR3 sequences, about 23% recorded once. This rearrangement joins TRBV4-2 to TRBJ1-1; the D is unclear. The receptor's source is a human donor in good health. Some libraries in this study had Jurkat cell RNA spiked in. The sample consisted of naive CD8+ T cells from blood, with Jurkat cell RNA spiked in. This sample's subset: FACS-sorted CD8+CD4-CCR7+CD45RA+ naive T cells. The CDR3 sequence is CASSQVVQNTEAFF. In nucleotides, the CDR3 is TGTGCCAGCAGCCAAGTTGTACAGAACACTGAAGCTTTCTTT.